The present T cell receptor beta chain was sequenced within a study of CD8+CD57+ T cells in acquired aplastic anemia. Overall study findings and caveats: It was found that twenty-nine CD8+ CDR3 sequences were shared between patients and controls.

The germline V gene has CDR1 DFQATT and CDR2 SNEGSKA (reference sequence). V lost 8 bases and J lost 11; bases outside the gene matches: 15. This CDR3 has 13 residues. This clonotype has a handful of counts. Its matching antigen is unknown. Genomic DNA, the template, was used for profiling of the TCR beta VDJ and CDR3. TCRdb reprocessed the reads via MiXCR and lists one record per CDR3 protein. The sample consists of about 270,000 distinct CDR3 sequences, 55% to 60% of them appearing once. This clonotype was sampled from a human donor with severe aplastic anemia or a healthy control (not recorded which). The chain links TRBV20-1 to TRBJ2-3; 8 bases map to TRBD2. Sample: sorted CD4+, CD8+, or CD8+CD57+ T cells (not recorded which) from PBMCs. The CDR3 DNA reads TGCAGTATACGGGGGGGCCTGGTCAATGAGCAGTATTTT. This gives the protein CSIRGGLVNEQYF.